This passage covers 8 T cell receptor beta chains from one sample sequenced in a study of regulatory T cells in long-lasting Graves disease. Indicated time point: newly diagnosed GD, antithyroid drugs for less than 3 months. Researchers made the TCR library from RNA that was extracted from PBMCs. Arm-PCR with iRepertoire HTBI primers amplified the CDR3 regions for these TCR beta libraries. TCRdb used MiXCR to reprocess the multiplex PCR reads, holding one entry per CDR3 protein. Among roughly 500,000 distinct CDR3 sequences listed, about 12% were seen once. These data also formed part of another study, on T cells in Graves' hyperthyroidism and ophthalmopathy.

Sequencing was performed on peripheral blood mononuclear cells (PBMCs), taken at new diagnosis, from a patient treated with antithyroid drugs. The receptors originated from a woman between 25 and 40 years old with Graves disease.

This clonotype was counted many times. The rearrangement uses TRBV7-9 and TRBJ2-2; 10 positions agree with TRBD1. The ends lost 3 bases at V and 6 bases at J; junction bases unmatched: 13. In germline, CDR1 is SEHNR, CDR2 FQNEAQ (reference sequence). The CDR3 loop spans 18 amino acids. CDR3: CASSFTHFGQGGAGELFF. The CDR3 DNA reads TGTGCCAGCAGCTTTACCCACTTCGGACAGGGGGGAGCCGGGGAGCTGTTTTTT.

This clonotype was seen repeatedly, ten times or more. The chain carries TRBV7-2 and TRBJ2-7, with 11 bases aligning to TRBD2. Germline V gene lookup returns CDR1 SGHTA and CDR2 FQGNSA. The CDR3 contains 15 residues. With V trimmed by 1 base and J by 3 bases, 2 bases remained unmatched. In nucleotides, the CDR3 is TGTGCCAGCAGCTTAGGCGGGACTAGCGGCTACGAGCAGTACTTC. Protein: CASSLGGTSGYEQYF.

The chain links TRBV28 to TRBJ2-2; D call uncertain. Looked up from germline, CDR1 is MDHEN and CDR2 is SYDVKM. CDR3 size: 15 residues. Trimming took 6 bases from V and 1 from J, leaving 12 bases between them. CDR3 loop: CASRNQDLNTGELFF. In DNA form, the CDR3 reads TGTGCCAGCAGGAACCAGGACCTGAACACCGGGGAGCTGTTTTTT.

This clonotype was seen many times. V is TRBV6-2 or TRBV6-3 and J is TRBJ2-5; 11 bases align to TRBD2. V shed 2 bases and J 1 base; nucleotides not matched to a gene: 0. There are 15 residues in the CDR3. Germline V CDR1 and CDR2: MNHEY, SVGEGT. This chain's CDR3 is CASSYGTSGQETQYF. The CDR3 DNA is TGTGCCAGCAGTTACGGGACTAGCGGCCAAGAGACCCAGTACTTC.

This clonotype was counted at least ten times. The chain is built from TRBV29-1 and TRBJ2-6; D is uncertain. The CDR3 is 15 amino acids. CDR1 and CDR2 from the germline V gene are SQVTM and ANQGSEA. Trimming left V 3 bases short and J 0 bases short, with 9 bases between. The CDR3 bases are TGCAGCGTTGATGCCGGGCTCTCTGGGGCCAACGTCCTGACTTTC. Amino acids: CSVDAGLSGANVLTF. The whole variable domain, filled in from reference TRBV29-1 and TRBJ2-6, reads SAVISQKPSRDICQRGTSLTIQCQVDSQVTMMFWYRQQPGQSLTLIATANQGSEATYESGFVIDKFPISRPNLTFSTLTVSNMSPEDSSIYLCSVDAGLSGANVLTFGAGSRLTVL.

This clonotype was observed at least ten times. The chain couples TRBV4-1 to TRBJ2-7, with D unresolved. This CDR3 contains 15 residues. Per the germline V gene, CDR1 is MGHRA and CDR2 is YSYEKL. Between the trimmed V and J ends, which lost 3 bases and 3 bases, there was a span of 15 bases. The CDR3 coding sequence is TGCGCCAGCAGCCATGCCGGAGTCGGTCTCTACGAGCAGTACTTC. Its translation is CASSHAGVGLYEQYF.

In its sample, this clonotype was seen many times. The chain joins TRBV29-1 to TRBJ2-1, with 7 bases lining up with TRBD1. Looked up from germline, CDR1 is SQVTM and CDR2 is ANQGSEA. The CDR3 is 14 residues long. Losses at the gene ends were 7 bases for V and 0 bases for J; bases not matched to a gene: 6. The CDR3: CSAWDSSSYNEQFF. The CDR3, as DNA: TGCAGCGCCTGGGACAGCAGCTCCTACAATGAGCAGTTCTTC.

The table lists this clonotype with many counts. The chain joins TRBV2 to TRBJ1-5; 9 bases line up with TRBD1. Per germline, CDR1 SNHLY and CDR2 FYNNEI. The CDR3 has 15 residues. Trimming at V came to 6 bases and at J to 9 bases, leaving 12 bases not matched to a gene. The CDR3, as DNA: TGTGCCAGCAGGGGGGACAGGGCCCGGTGGACGCCCCAGCATTTT. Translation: CASRGDRARWTPQHF.